These 30 T cell receptor beta chains originate from one sample sequenced in a study of T cells expressing NK-cell markers. TCRdb re-called the 5' RACE reads; one entry per CDR3 protein, DNA not given. The sample data list some 140,000 distinct CDR3 sequences. The sample was blood T cells: a sorted CD56 or NKG2C T cell subset, CD4+ or CD8+ T cells, or bulk PBMC T cells (not recorded which). These receptors were obtained from a woman in her fifties or sixties in good health.

J is TRBJ1-4 and V is TRBV12-3 or TRBV12-4. The CDR3 length is 15 residues. The CDR3 spells CASSSDGFGNEKLFF.

This rearrangement joins TRBV28 to TRBJ2-2. This CDR3 comprises 14 residues. Germline CDR1 reads MDHEN; CDR2 reads SYDVKM. This CDR3 is CASSLDPNTGELFF.

This CDR3 reads CASSRSVRDTYSPLHF. The chain carries TRBV4-1 and TRBJ1-6; TCRdb outputs TRBD1, but without DNA this stays unchecked. Germline values: CDR1 MGHRA, CDR2 YSYEKL. This CDR3 is built from 16 residues.

The rearrangement uses TRBV24-1 and TRBJ2-3. There are 13 residues in the CDR3. From germline, CDR1 is KGHDR and CDR2 SFDVKD. Here the CDR3 reads CATSDGVADTQYF.

This chain joins TRBV10-3 and TRBJ2-1. Germline V gene lookup returns CDR1 ENHRY and CDR2 SYGVKD. The CDR3 is made up of 14 amino acids. CDR3 amino acids: CAIRKGTPYNEQFF.

V is TRBV6-5 and J is TRBJ2-2. Looked up from germline, CDR1 is MNHEY and CDR2 is SVGAGI. This CDR3 region has 14 residues. The CDR3 loop is CASSYSREPGELFF.

The CDR3 reads CASIPGGSETQYF. This chain connects TRBV5-5 to TRBJ2-5; the D call from TCRdb, TRBD1, cannot be confirmed without DNA. Germline V lookup: CDR1 SGHKS, CDR2 YYEKEE (reference sequence). This CDR3 has 13 residues.

The gene calls are TRBV4-2 and TRBJ2-1; there is no DNA to check the TCRdb D call of TRBD2. The CDR3 loop spans 16 amino acids. Germline V gene data show CDR1 as LGHNA and CDR2 as YNFKEQ. CDR3 amino acids: CASSQLAGSSYNEQFF.

This CDR3 reads CASSLETGTVGGYTF. The chain has TRBV7-8 and TRBJ1-2. CDR3 size: 15 residues. Germline lookup yields CDR1 SGHVS and CDR2 FQNEAQ.

CDR3 sequence: CASSGPKSRDRVWETQYF. The gene calls are TRBV12-3 or TRBV12-4 and TRBJ2-5; TCRdb returns TRBD1, unconfirmable since there is no DNA. The CDR3 loop spans 18 amino acids.

CDR3 residues: CASSQAGTSSEQFF. This chain joins TRBV4-1 and TRBJ2-1; TCRdb reports TRBD2, a call that lacks DNA to check it against. Per germline, CDR1 MGHRA and CDR2 YSYEKL. The CDR3 totals 14 residues.

The CDR3 reads CASSLESGRAVLRQFF. This chain links TRBV7-6 with TRBJ2-1; lacking DNA, the TRBD2 call made by TCRdb goes unchecked. The CDR3 sequence is 16 residues long. Germline assignment: CDR1 SGHVS and CDR2 FNYEAQ.

The chain joins TRBV21-1 to TRBJ1-5; TCRdb outputs TRBD1, but without DNA this stays unchecked. TRBV21-1 is designated a pseudogene. This CDR3 is 15 amino acids long. The CDR3: CASSLWTGGHQPQHF.

The chain links TRBV6-6 to TRBJ2-2; TCRdb's assignment of TRBD1 cannot be checked, as there is no DNA. CDR3 length equals 13 residues. Looked up from germline, CDR1 is MNHNY and CDR2 is SVGAGI (reference sequence). CDR3: CASSDGGERELFF.

This chain joins TRBV6-5 and TRBJ2-5. The CDR3 sequence is 14 residues long. CDR1 is MNHEY and CDR2 is SVGAGI in the germline V gene. The CDR3 here is CASSYHTAQETQYF.

The chain joins TRBV30 to TRBJ1-1; TCRdb designates TRBD1, a call that cannot be tested without DNA. The CDR3 runs 13 residues. Germline V CDR1 and CDR2: GTSNPN, SVGIG (reference sequence). CDR3 sequence: CAWWGAMNTEAFF.

V usage is TRBV6-8 and J usage is TRBJ1-1; TCRdb gives TRBD1 as the D gene, but with no DNA this cannot be confirmed. Per germline, CDR1 MNHGY and CDR2 SAAAGT. The CDR3 covers 12 residues. CDR3 in amino acids: CASGPRWPRAFF.

The chain couples TRBV29-1 to TRBJ2-3; TCRdb designates TRBD1, a call that cannot be tested without DNA. This CDR3 contains 15 residues. Germline V gene sequence: CDR1 SQVTM, CDR2 ANQGSEA. This CDR3 reads CSVEEMTAITDTQYF.

This chain links TRBV27 with TRBJ2-3; TCRdb names TRBD2, which stays unverified in the absence of DNA. This CDR3 is built from 15 residues. The germline CDR1 and CDR2 sequences are MNHEY and SMNVEV (reference sequence). CDR3 amino acids: CASGSLAGPMDTQYF.

The gene calls are TRBV6-5 and TRBJ1-2. This CDR3 contains 11 residues. Germline CDR1 is MNHEY and CDR2 is SVGAGI. The CDR3 reads CASRASYGYTF.

The gene calls are TRBV25-1 and TRBJ2-7. The CDR3 consists of 11 residues. CDR1 is MGHDK, CDR2 SYGVNS, per germline. The CDR3 reads CASSEYYEQYF.

This chain joins TRBV27 and TRBJ2-1. The CDR3 totals 13 residues. Germline-derived CDR1 and CDR2 are MNHEY and SMNVEV (reference sequence). The CDR3 region is CASSLSLYNEQFF.

The chain links TRBV24-1 to TRBJ2-1; absent DNA, TCRdb's TRBD1 call cannot be checked. Per germline, CDR1 KGHDR and CDR2 SFDVKD. This CDR3 region has 14 residues. The CDR3 here is CATSDLGQGNEQFF.

V gene TRBV4-1 combines with J gene TRBJ2-5; the D call from TCRdb, TRBD2, cannot be confirmed without DNA. The length of the CDR3 is 15 residues. CDR1 is MGHRA and CDR2 is YSYEKL in the germline V gene. The CDR3 spells CASSQEKLARETQYF.

The rearrangement joins TRBV7-9 to TRBJ2-3. The germline V gene has CDR1 SEHNR and CDR2 FQNEAQ (reference sequence). The CDR3 is 15 residues long. The chain's CDR3 is CASSLGRKTTDTQYF.

This rearrangement joins TRBV29-1 to TRBJ1-2. CDR1 is SQVTM and CDR2 is ANQGSEA in the germline V gene. CDR3 length equals 12 residues. The CDR3 spells CSVEDQPWGYTF.

The chain joins TRBV15 to TRBJ2-4; TCRdb's assignment of TRBD1 cannot be checked, as there is no DNA. The CDR3 loop spans 15 amino acids. Germline lookup yields CDR1 LNHNV and CDR2 YYDKDF (reference sequence). The chain's CDR3 is CATSRDGRGKNIQYF.

The V gene is TRBV5-1, the J gene TRBJ2-1; without DNA, the TCRdb call of TRBD2 cannot be checked. Germline CDR1 and CDR2: SGHRS and YFSETQ. The CDR3 spans 16 residues. CDR3 region: CASSPTAGENYNEQFF.

The chain carries TRBV7-9 and TRBJ2-7. CDR3 length: 14 residues. Per the germline V gene, CDR1 is SEHNR and CDR2 is FQNEAQ (reference sequence). The CDR3 loop is CASSFSGSSYEQYF.

This rearrangement joins TRBV2 to TRBJ2-7; TCRdb's D gene call, TRBD2, goes unchecked for lack of DNA. Per germline, CDR1 SNHLY and CDR2 FYNNEI. The CDR3 has 14 amino acids. CDR3 amino acids: CASSEGLLPFEQYF.